The 23 T cell receptor beta chains given below trace back to one sample, sequenced in a study of blood T cell repertoires in COVID-19. TCRdb's copy holds only in-frame clones and misses some; the assay was immunoSEQ multiplex PCR. The table includes about 170,000 clones, 80% to 90% detected once. Sequencing input: peripheral blood. These receptors were taken from a woman in her sixties with COVID-19, enrolled during active disease.

The V gene is TRBV12-5, the J gene TRBJ2-1; 12 bases align to TRBD2. Germline lookup yields CDR1 LGHNT and CDR2 FRNRAP. J was trimmed by 5 bases and V by 0 bases; bases with no gene match: 20. The CDR3 is made up of 22 amino acids. Here the CDR3 DNA reads TGTGCTAGTGGTTTGGTACTGGGCAATCTAGCGGGAGGGCCTGGTCCGGACAATGAGCAGTTCTTC. Amino acids: CASGLVLGNLAGGPGPDNEQFF.

This chain joins TRBV3-1 (or the pseudogene TRBV3-2) and TRBJ2-2, with D possibly being TRBD1 (5 bases). The V end lost 4 bases, the J end lost 6 bases, and 12 bases lay between the germline ends. Germline lookup yields CDR1 LGHDT and CDR2 YNNKEL (reference sequence). The CDR3 is 14 residues long. DNA of the CDR3: TGTGCCAGCAGCCCGATGCAGGGTTCCGGGGAGCTGTTTTTT. It is translated as CASSPMQGSGELFF.

The V gene is TRBV5-6, the J gene TRBJ1-4; 7 bases fit TRBD1. Germline values: CDR1 SGHDT, CDR2 YYEEEE. J was trimmed by 7 bases and V by 1 base; bases with no gene match: 13. The CDR3 is 17 amino acids. The CDR3 region is CASSLFSGQEVGEKLFF. CDR3 nucleotides: TGTGCCAGCAGCTTGTTCTCAGGACAGGAGGTTGGTGAAAAACTGTTTTTT.

The chain combines TRBV9 with TRBJ1-1, with a weak D call TRBD1 (5 bases). The germline V and J ends were trimmed by 3 bases and 2 bases, with 11 bases remaining between them. CDR1 is SGDLS, CDR2 YYNGEE, per germline. The CDR3 length is 14 residues. Here the CDR3 reads CASSAWGGNTEAFF. The DNA of the CDR3 is TGTGCCAGCAGCGCGTGGGGGGGTAACACTGAAGCTTTCTTT. Complete variable domain (other parts from reference TRBV9 and TRBJ1-1): DSGVTQTPKHLITATGQRVTLRCSPRSGDLSVYWYQQSLDQGLQFLIQYYNGEERAKGNILERFSAQQFPDLHSELNLSSLELGDSALYFCASSAWGGNTEAFFGQGTRLTVV.

J is TRBJ2-1 and V is TRBV6-5; TRBD2 matches at 7 bases. CDR3 length: 13 amino acids. Trimming took 8 bases from V and 9 from J; bases not matched to a gene: 10. CDR1 MNHEY and CDR2 SVGAGI come from the germline V gene. The CDR3 nucleotides are TGTGCCAGCGCGGGAGTGAACGGGGGTGAGCAGTTCTTC. It codes for CASAGVNGGEQFF.

This rearrangement joins TRBV24-1 to TRBJ2-1, with 14 positions matching TRBD2. V was clipped by 4 bases and J by 3 bases; unmatched bases: 4. From germline, CDR1 is KGHDR and CDR2 SFDVKD. The CDR3 runs to 17 residues. The CDR3 loop reads CATSELGLAGGYNEQFF. The CDR3, as DNA: TGTGCCACCAGTGAACTCGGACTAGCGGGAGGCTACAATGAGCAGTTCTTC.

CDR3 nucleotides: TGTGCCAGCAGCCCGGCCGGGACATACACAGATACGCAGTATTTT. Translating it yields CASSPAGTYTDTQYF. The chain recombines TRBV14 with TRBJ2-3; tentative D call: TRBD1 (6 bases). V was cut by 4 bases and J by 2 bases, with 13 bases left in between. Germline values: CDR1 SGHDN, CDR2 FVKESK. This CDR3 contains 15 residues.

The chain couples TRBV6-5 to TRBJ1-2, with 12 bases aligning to TRBD1. Losses at the gene ends were 0 bases for V and 8 bases for J; bases not matched to a gene: 7. Germline V gives CDR1 MNHEY, CDR2 SVGAGI. CDR3 size: 16 residues. CDR3 nucleotide sequence: TGTGCCAGCAGTTACTCACTCCGGGACAGGGGGCGCGGCTACACCTTC. Protein product: CASSYSLRDRGRGYTF.

This chain uses TRBV24-1 with TRBJ2-3, with 11 bases identical to TRBD2. Germline-derived CDR1 and CDR2 are KGHDR and SFDVKD. Trimming at V came to 4 bases and at J to 1 base, leaving 3 bases not matched to a gene. This CDR3 has 16 residues. The CDR3 DNA sequence: TGTGCCACCAGTGACCTAGCGGGGGGCCGCACAGATACGCAGTATTTT. Translated, it gives CATSDLAGGRTDTQYF.

The chain employs TRBV6-5 and TRBJ2-3; D might be TRBD2 (6 bases). There are 13 residues in the CDR3. Trimming pared 6 bases from V and 4 bases from J, leaving 11 bases between. Germline-derived CDR1 and CDR2 are MNHEY and SVGAGI. The CDR3 reads CASSRTKPDTQYF. The CDR3 coding sequence is TGTGCCAGCAGCCGGACTAAGCCAGATACGCAGTATTTT.

The chain joins TRBV4-3 to TRBJ1-3; D is undetermined. Deletions cut 1 base from V and 7 bases from J, with 11 bases between. Germline values: CDR1 LGHNA, CDR2 YSLEER. This CDR3 contains 14 residues. The CDR3 DNA reads TGCGCCAGCAGCCAAGGGGCAGCGGGGAACACCATATATTTT. Translation: CASSQGAAGNTIYF.

The V and J genes are TRBV7-9 and TRBJ2-7; D may be TRBD2 (5 bases). V was clipped by 0 bases and J by 6 bases, with 9 bases between them. The CDR3 length is 13 residues. CDR1 is SEHNR, CDR2 FQNEAQ, per germline (reference sequence). CDR3 nucleotides: TGTGCCAGCAGCTTAGCGGGAGAGAGCGAGCAGTACTTC. Translation gives CASSLAGESEQYF.

This clone was seen only once. V and J are TRBV7-6 and TRBJ2-2; 10 bases agree with TRBD2. Germline CDR1 is SGHVS and CDR2 is FNYEAQ. Germline trimming cut 7 bases from V and 4 bases from J; bases unmatched to any gene: 6. This CDR3 is built from 15 residues. The CDR3 nucleotides are TGTGCCAGCACTTTAGCGGGGGGAGGCACCGGGGAGCTGTTTTTT. Amino acid sequence: CASTLAGGGTGELFF.

This clone has a single count. The chain employs TRBV7-2 and TRBJ1-1, with D possibly TRBD1 on 5 matching bases. Germline lookup yields CDR1 SGHTA and CDR2 FQGNSA. V lost 4 bases and J 2 bases, leaving 8 bases between the germline ends. There are 13 residues in the CDR3. In DNA form, the CDR3 reads TGTGCCAGCAGCTCTCAGGGTAACACTGAAGCTTTCTTT. Translation gives CASSSQGNTEAFF.

The chain has TRBV3-1 (or the pseudogene TRBV3-2) and TRBJ2-1; D is unresolved. Trimming pared 1 base from V and 15 bases from J, leaving 10 bases between. The CDR3 is 11 residues long. Germline-derived CDR1 and CDR2 are LGHDT and YNNKEL (reference sequence). Here the CDR3 DNA reads TGTGCCAGCAGCCAAGTTGGAGTGTGGTTCTTC. Encoded protein: CASSQVGVWFF.

The chain combines TRBV7-2 with TRBJ2-7; TRBD2 aligns across 7 bases. This CDR3 is built from 13 residues. CDR1 SGHTA and CDR2 FQGNSA come from the germline V gene. After removal of 4 bases from V and 6 bases from J, the junction contained 6 bases not matched to a gene. CDR3 amino acids: CASSSGGISEQYF. CDR3 in DNA: TGTGCCAGCAGCTCGGGGGGTATCTCCGAGCAGTACTTC.

J is TRBJ1-2 and V is TRBV19, with D possibly matching TRBD1 (6 bases). Germline values: CDR1 LNHDA, CDR2 SQIVND (reference sequence). Trimming pared 5 bases from V and 4 bases from J, leaving 17 bases between. The CDR3 runs to 15 residues. The CDR3 loop reads CASSPQPWTAYGYTF. The CDR3 DNA is TGTGCCAGTAGTCCCCAACCTTGGACAGCCTATGGCTACACCTTC.

The V gene is TRBV6-2 or TRBV6-3, the J gene TRBJ2-1, with 13 bases matching TRBD2. Trimming at V came to 6 bases and at J to 7 bases, leaving 6 bases not matched to a gene. The CDR3 contains 15 residues. The germline gives CDR1 MNHEY, CDR2 SVGEGT. The CDR3 sequence: CASSPLAGGPNEQFF. In nucleotides, the CDR3 is TGTGCCAGCAGCCCACTAGCGGGAGGGCCTAATGAGCAGTTCTTC.

CDR3 residues: CASSQRTGYGKPYEQYF. The CDR3, as DNA: TGTGCCAGCAGTCAAAGGACAGGGTACGGGAAACCCTACGAGCAGTACTTC. V is TRBV6-6 and J is TRBJ2-7, with 8 bases that match TRBD1. Germline V lookup: CDR1 MNHNY, CDR2 SVGAGI (reference sequence). Losses at the gene ends were 5 bases for V and 2 bases for J; bases not matched to a gene: 14. CDR3 size: 17 residues.

This clone was counted a few times. This chain joins TRBV5-1 and TRBJ2-7, with a possible D match to TRBD2 (5 bases). CDR1 and CDR2 (germline): SGHRS, YFSETQ. The CDR3 totals 14 residues. The ends were cut back, 0 bases at V and 5 bases at J, with 12 bases in the middle. Here the CDR3 reads CASSLEGVPNEQYF. CDR3 in DNA: TGCGCCAGCAGCTTGGAGGGAGTTCCCAACGAGCAGTACTTC. The whole variable domain, remainder taken from reference TRBV5-1 and TRBJ2-7, is KAGVTQTPRYLIKTRGQQVTLSCSPISGHRSVSWYQQTPGQGLQFLFEYFSETQRNKGNFPGRFSGRQFSNSRSEMNVSTLELGDSALYLCASSLEGVPNEQYFGPGTRLTVT.

The gene calls are TRBV6-5 and TRBJ1-5, with TRBD1 matching 10 bases. Germline CDR1 and CDR2: MNHEY and SVGAGI. Trimming cost V 5 bases and J 2 bases; bases outside gene matches: 3. The CDR3 has 15 amino acids. CDR3: CASSRGTGGNQPQHF. CDR3 sequence (DNA): TGTGCCAGCAGTCGCGGGACAGGGGGCAATCAGCCCCAGCATTTT.

The chain links TRBV6-1 to TRBJ1-3; no clear D gene. In germline, CDR1 is MNHNS, CDR2 SASEGT. V was cut by 2 bases and J by 4 bases, with 9 bases left in between. This CDR3 has 14 residues. CDR3 protein: CASSERESGNTIYF. As DNA, the CDR3 is TGTGCCAGCAGTGAACGGGAGAGCGGAAACACCATATATTTT.

V usage is TRBV12-3 or TRBV12-4 and J usage is TRBJ2-7; D uncertain. This CDR3 region has 13 residues. Trimming cost V 10 bases and J 3 bases, with 16 bases left between them. The CDR3, as DNA: TGTGCCACCTCACCTCCCGCCGGCTACGAGCAGTACTTC. It encodes CATSPPAGYEQYF.